This is a list of T cell receptor beta chains from one sample in a study of blood T cells in healthy people across ages. One entry per CDR3 protein results from TCRdb running MiXCR on the 5' RACE reads. The profile shows some 700,000 distinct CDR3 sequences, roughly 47% of them singletons. The material sequenced was blood. The source of these receptors is a woman in her fifties or sixties in good health. Each CDR3 is given with its conserved first and last residue. D genes are given only for firm matches. A clone size is listed for some rows: how often the clone was seen (once, few, many), or a class if it is expanded.

v_call	clone_size	j_call	d_call	cdr3_nt	cdr3_aa
TRBV29-1	NA	TRBJ2-7	TRBD2	TGCAGCGTCAAGACTAGCAGGGAGTACGAGCAGTACTTC	CSVKTSREYEQYF
TRBV29-1	NA	TRBJ2-1	NA	TGCAGCGTTGGGGCCCTCGTGTTCGGGCAGGGATCCTATTACAATGAGCAGTTCTTC	CSVGALVFGQGSYYNEQFF
TRBV5-1	NA	TRBJ2-2	NA	TGCGCCAGCAGTCCCGGAGCGGGCGGTACCGGGGAGCTGTTTTTT	CASSPGAGGTGELFF
TRBV11-2	NA	TRBJ2-1	TRBD2	TGTGCCAGCAGCTTTAGACTAGCGGGAGATGGTGAGCAGTTCTTC	CASSFRLAGDGEQFF
TRBV24-1	many	TRBJ2-3	TRBD2	TGTGCCACCAGTGACAGAGCGGGAGTCACAGATACGCAGTATTTT	CATSDRAGVTDTQYF
TRBV20-1	NA	TRBJ2-1	NA	TGCAGTGCTGCGACAGGCTACAATGAGCAGTTCTTC	CSAATGYNEQFF
TRBV2	NA	TRBJ2-7	TRBD1	TGTGCCAGTACCGGGACAGACTCCTACGAGCAGTACTTC	CASTGTDSYEQYF
TRBV7-2	NA	TRBJ1-4	NA	TGTGCCAGCAGCTTAGAGGTTTTCGAAAAACTGTTTTTT	CASSLEVFEKLFF
TRBV6-2/TRBV6-3	few	TRBJ1-2	NA	TGTGCCAGCAGTTCGAGGGGTCATGGCGGCTACACCTTC	CASSSRGHGGYTF
TRBV5-1	NA	TRBJ2-3	TRBD1	TGCGCCAGCAGCGCCGGGCAGGGGGCAACAGATACGCAGTATTTT	CASSAGQGATDTQYF
TRBV20-1	few	TRBJ1-5	TRBD1	TGCAGTGCCGTACAGGGGGCGGTTCATCAGCCCCAGCATTTT	CSAVQGAVHQPQHF
TRBV6-2/TRBV6-3	few	TRBJ2-7	TRBD2	TGTGCCAGCAGTTACTCGAGGCTAGCGGCGATTTACGAGCAGTACTTC	CASSYSRLAAIYEQYF
TRBV5-1	NA	TRBJ1-2	NA	TGCGCCAGCAGCTCCGACAGCAAGTATGGCTGCACCTTC	CASSSDSKYGCTF
TRBV7-2	NA	TRBJ2-7	NA	TGTGCCAGCAGCCCTAGGGGAGGGGGACCGACCTACGAGCAGTACTTC	CASSPRGGGPTYEQYF
TRBV2	NA	TRBJ2-5	TRBD2	TGTGCCAGCAGCAGTTTTAGCGGGGGGACCCAAGAGACCCAGTACTTC	CASSSFSGGTQETQYF
TRBV5-1	NA	TRBJ1-1	TRBD1	TGCGCCAGCAGCGAACAGGGGGGGATGAACACTGAAGCTTTCTTT	CASSEQGGMNTEAFF
TRBV7-2	NA	TRBJ2-7	NA	TGTGCCAGCAGCTGGGAAGGCTCCTACGAGCAGTACTTC	CASSWEGSYEQYF
TRBV20-1	few	TRBJ2-3	NA	TGCAGTCTAATGGGAGAGGACATGCAGTATTTT	CSLMGEDMQYF
TRBV9	NA	TRBJ1-2	NA	TGTGCCAGCAGTCGACAGACGGGGGGCTACACCTTC	CASSRQTGGYTF
TRBV7-2	NA	TRBJ1-3	NA	TGTGCCAGCAGTCCCTCCGCGGGGGCTTCCTCTGGAAACACCATATATTTT	CASSPSAGASSGNTIYF
TRBV10-1	NA	TRBJ2-2	NA	TGCGCCAGCCAGGGGTCGTACGCCGGGGAGCTGTTTTTT	CASQGSYAGELFF
TRBV6-2/TRBV6-3	NA	TRBJ2-7	TRBD2	TGTGCCAGCAGTTACGATAAACCGGGACTAGCGGACCACTACGAGCAGTACTTC	CASSYDKPGLADHYEQYF
TRBV20-1	NA	TRBJ2-5	NA	TGCAGTGCTATCGTAGCGGCCATCCAAGAGACCCAGTACTTC	CSAIVAAIQETQYF
TRBV7-2	many	TRBJ2-7	NA	TGTGCCAGCAGCTCCCTAGACACCTCCTACGAGCAGTACTTC	CASSSLDTSYEQYF
TRBV20-1	NA	TRBJ1-5	NA	TGCAGTGCTAGAGATTTCCAGGGTGGCAATCAGCCCCAGCATTTT	CSARDFQGGNQPQHF
TRBV4-3	NA	TRBJ2-2	TRBD2	TGCGCCAGCAGCCAAGAAGCGGGAGATTTCACCGGGGAGCTGTTTTTT	CASSQEAGDFTGELFF
TRBV12-3/TRBV12-4	NA	TRBJ2-7	NA	TGTGCCAGCAGTCCCCAGCAGTACGAGCAGTACTTC	CASSPQQYEQYF
TRBV5-5	few	TRBJ2-1	NA	TGTGCCAGCAGCTTGGAGCCTAGCGAATACAATGAGCAGTTCTTC	CASSLEPSEYNEQFF
TRBV29-1	few	TRBJ1-4	NA	TGCAGCGTTGTTGACAGCCTTGCAACTAATGAAAAACTGTTTTTT	CSVVDSLATNEKLFF
TRBV28	NA	TRBJ1-2	NA	TGTGCCAGCAGTTCGGGCGCAGGGTTCGTGAGCTATGGCTACACCTTC	CASSSGAGFVSYGYTF
TRBV7-9	few	TRBJ2-4	TRBD2	TGTGCCAGCAGCCCAAGACTAGCTCCGGACATTCAGTACTTC	CASSPRLAPDIQYF
TRBV14	NA	TRBJ2-1	TRBD2	TGTGCCAGCAGCCAAGGGCGGGGGGGTGTATCCTACAATGAGCAGTTCTTC	CASSQGRGGVSYNEQFF
TRBV30	NA	TRBJ2-7	NA	TGTGCCTGGGGATACTACGAGCAGTACTTC	CAWGYYEQYF
TRBV20-1	NA	TRBJ2-5	NA	TGCAGTGCTAGAGACGAGCTGGGAGTGCAAGAGACCCAGTACTTC	CSARDELGVQETQYF
TRBV24-1	NA	TRBJ2-2	TRBD1	TGTGCCACCAGCGATTTCGGGACAGGGATCGGGGAGCTGTTTTTT	CATSDFGTGIGELFF
TRBV4-3	NA	TRBJ2-1	NA	TGCGCCAGCAGCCAAAAGGTAGGGGCGGATCGGAATGAGCAGTTCTTC	CASSQKVGADRNEQFF
TRBV4-2	few	TRBJ1-5	TRBD1	TGTGCCAGCAGCCAGGAGACAGGGCGATCGCCCCAGCATTTT	CASSQETGRSPQHF
TRBV5-5	NA	TRBJ2-5	NA	TGTGCCAGCACCCGGGACTCACTATTCCAAGAGACCCAGTACTTC	CASTRDSLFQETQYF
TRBV24-1	NA	TRBJ2-5	NA	TGTGCCACCACGCAGATCATCCGGGACACCCAAGAGACCCAGTACTTC	CATTQIIRDTQETQYF
TRBV7-2	NA	TRBJ2-3	NA	TGTGCCAGCAGCTTACAGTGGGGGGCAATGGATACGCAGTATTTT	CASSLQWGAMDTQYF
TRBV7-2	NA	TRBJ1-5	NA	TGTGCCAGCAGCTTAGTCCACGGAACCAATCAGCCCCAGCATTTT	CASSLVHGTNQPQHF
TRBV20-1	NA	TRBJ2-3	TRBD2	TGCAGTGCTACCCCACTAGCGACTAGCACAGATACGCAGTATTTT	CSATPLATSTDTQYF
TRBV12-3/TRBV12-4	NA	TRBJ2-3	NA	TGTGCCAGCAGTTTAGGCCAAAGGGGGGATACGCAGTATTTT	CASSLGQRGDTQYF
TRBV7-2	NA	TRBJ1-1	NA	TGTGCCAGCAGCGCTTCGGCGAGGGGCACTGAAGCTTTCTTT	CASSASARGTEAFF
TRBV10-3	NA	TRBJ2-5	TRBD2	TGTGCCATCAGTGATGGGTTAGCGGGAGGAAAAGAGACCCAGTACTTC	CAISDGLAGGKETQYF
TRBV10-3	NA	TRBJ2-6	TRBD1	TGTGCCATCAGTTCTACCTCAGGGGGATTGAGTTCTGGGGCCAACGTCCTGACTTTC	CAISSTSGGLSSGANVLTF
TRBV6-5	NA	TRBJ1-2	NA	TGTGCCAGCAGTCGGACCTCTAACTATGGCTACACCTTC	CASSRTSNYGYTF
TRBV5-1	NA	TRBJ1-4	NA	TGCGCCAGCAGCTTGGCAGGAGACTGGAATGAAAAACTGTTTTTT	CASSLAGDWNEKLFF
TRBV29-1	NA	TRBJ1-1	TRBD1	TGCAGCGCCACGACAGGGAGGAACACTGAAGCTTTCTTT	CSATTGRNTEAFF
TRBV7-3	NA	TRBJ2-2	NA	TGTGCCAGCAGCATAGGAATGGCCGGGGAGCTGTTTTTT	CASSIGMAGELFF
TRBV7-9	NA	TRBJ1-4	NA	TGTGCCAGCAGCTTAGTTCACGGCGGGGAAAAACTGTTTTTT	CASSLVHGGEKLFF
TRBV5-1	few	TRBJ1-1	NA	TGCGCCAGCAGCTTGGAACAGGGCATAAACACTGAAGCTTTCTTT	CASSLEQGINTEAFF